This record looks at one T cell receptor beta chain sequence and its context. Its antigen is still unknown. CDR3 length: 14 residues. Germline V gives CDR1 MNHEY, CDR2 SVGAGI. The data were obtained in a study of CXCR3-negative and CXCR3-positive naive CD8 T cells. Study-wide findings and caveats: Comparison of naive cells showed more hydrophobic TRB CDR3s in CXCR3-positive than in CXCR3-negative naive cells.

It was by 5' RACE with UMI labels that the TRB cDNA libraries were prepared. After re-calling the 5' RACE reads, TCRdb lists one entry per CDR3 protein, DNA absent. This sample's table reports 150,000 to 180,000 distinct CDR3 sequences. The clonotype comes from a human donor in good health. Some clones in this sample may be carry-over from other donors' samples. The sequenced sample was naive CXCR3+ CD8+ T cells from blood. This sample's subset: CD45RO-CCR7+CD27+CD95- naive CD8+ T cells expressing CXCR3 (TNR3+). The chain employs TRBV6-5 and TRBJ1-1; TCRdb proposes TRBD1, but this gene call is untestable without DNA. CDR3 protein: CASKVGQLNTEAFF.